Listed here are 21 T cell receptor beta chains from one sample, sequenced in a study of vaccination effects on CD4 cells after COVID-19. Clones were sequenced by immunoSEQ multiplex PCR, and TCRdb holds only the in-frame ones, with some missing. The sample lists nearly 30,000 clones, roughly 77% seen once, with about 15% in the top ten. Sequencing in the ViraFEST assay came after antigen-specific CD4+ T cells had been expanded with viral peptide pools, which were used to stimulate PBMC. After more than 9 days in culture, the CD4+ T cells were isolated. Either the BNT162b2 or mRNA-1273 vaccine was given to participants in two doses. Their recognized antigens are unknown. Specimen: CD4+ T cells from PBMCs cultured with HCoV-229E spike peptides, collected after COVID-19 vaccination. The receptors shown here come from a human donor who received a COVID-19 vaccine.

The V gene is TRBV3-1 (or the pseudogene TRBV3-2), the J gene TRBJ1-1, with 8 bases aligning to TRBD1. With V trimmed by 0 bases and J by 10 bases, 7 bases remained unmatched. CDR3 size: 14 residues. Germline V gives CDR1 LGHDT, CDR2 YNNKEL (reference sequence). The CDR3 region has the DNA TGTGCCAGCAGCCAAGATCGCAGGGGGCTTGGAGCTTTCTTT. It specifies CASSQDRRGLGAFF.

V gene TRBV7-9 combines with J gene TRBJ1-2, with TRBD1 matching 7 bases. The CDR3 contains 16 residues. Germline values: CDR1 SEHNR, CDR2 FQNEAQ (reference sequence). The trim removed 1 base at V and 7 bases at J, leaving 12 bases unmatched. The CDR3 is CASSLENPTGSGGYTF. For the CDR3, the DNA is TGTGCCAGCAGCTTAGAAAACCCGACAGGGAGTGGTGGCTACACCTTC. Together with reference TRBV7-9 and TRBJ1-2, the CDR3 gives the full variable domain: DTGVSQNPRHKITKRGQNVTFRCDPISEHNRLYWYRQTLGQGPEFLTYFQNEAQLEKSRLLSDRFSAERPKGSFSTLEIQRTEQGDSAMYLCASSLENPTGSGGYTFGSGTRLTVV.

V gene TRBV24-1 combines with J gene TRBJ2-5; the match to TRBD1 covers 8 bases. Losses at the gene ends were 1 base for V and 5 bases for J; bases not matched to a gene: 11. Germline lookup yields CDR1 KGHDR and CDR2 SFDVKD. This CDR3 spans 17 amino acids. CDR3 bases: TGTGCCACCAGTGATTTTGTCGCGGGACAGGCGAGGGAGACCCAGTACTTC. Protein product: CATSDFVAGQARETQYF.

The chain is built from TRBV4-1 and TRBJ2-3; no reliable D call. The V gene's germline CDR1 is MGHRA and CDR2 YSYEKL. V was trimmed by 4 bases and J by 0 bases, leaving 5 bases between them. The length of the CDR3 is 13 residues. The CDR3 DNA follows: TGCGCCAGCAGCCGGACCAGCACAGATACGCAGTATTTT. Translating gives CASSRTSTDTQYF.

The chain carries TRBV5-6 and TRBJ2-6; tentative D call: TRBD2 (5 bases). Germline CDR1 reads SGHDT; CDR2 reads YYEEEE. V lost 1 base and J 0 bases, leaving 17 bases between the germline ends. The CDR3 is made up of 19 amino acids. In nucleotides, the CDR3 is TGTGCCAGCAGCTTGATAGAACGGGGAATCAACTCTGGGGCCAACGTCCTGACTTTC. Its translation: CASSLIERGINSGANVLTF. The full variable domain, rest sourced from reference TRBV5-6 and TRBJ2-6, is DAGVTQSPTHLIKTRGQQVTLRCSPKSGHDTVSWYQQALGQGPQFIFQYYEEEERQRGNFPDRFSGHQFPNYSSELNVNALLLGDSALYLCASSLIERGINSGANVLTFGAGSRLTVL.

Details on this clone: This may be a read error: a much more frequent sequence differs by one nucleotide. This CDR3 is also generated by other DNA sequences in the sample. The chain combines TRBV11-3 with TRBJ2-1; 9 nucleotides align to TRBD1. The V segment lost 0 bases and the J segment 4 bases; nucleotides outside the gene matches: 1. This CDR3 spans 15 amino acids. Germline V gene data show CDR1 as SGHNT and CDR2 as YENEEA. CDR3 DNA: TGTGCCAGCAGCTTAGAACAGGGGGCTTACAATGAGCAGTTCTTC. Its translation is CASSLEQGAYNEQFF.

V gene TRBV5-1 combines with J gene TRBJ2-3; 10 bases line up with TRBD2. Germline CDR1 is SGHRS and CDR2 is YFSETQ. V lost 0 bases to trimming and J lost 4 bases; unmatched junction nucleotides: 2. CDR3 length equals 15 residues. The CDR3 region has the DNA TGCGCCAGCAGCTTGGCTAGCGGGGGATCAGATACGCAGTATTTT. This encodes CASSLASGGSDTQYF.

The rearrangement uses TRBV23-1 and TRBJ1-2; TRBD1 aligns across 7 bases. TRBV23-1 is an ORF for which the function is uncertain. The CDR3 runs 14 residues. V shed 9 bases and J 1 base; nucleotides not matched to a gene: 8. Written as DNA, the CDR3 is TGCGCCAGGATTAGACAGGGAGATAACTATGGCTACACCTTC. Translating it yields CARIRQGDNYGYTF.

For the CDR3, the DNA is TGTGCCAGCAGCTTAGTTCGGACAGGGGCCGGGGAGCTGTTTTTT. Translated, it gives CASSLVRTGAGELFF. This chain links TRBV7-6 with TRBJ2-2, with 9 bases fitting TRBD1. J lost 6 bases, V lost 1 base, and 3 bases had no gene match. From germline, CDR1 is SGHVS and CDR2 FNYEAQ. The CDR3 is made up of 15 amino acids.

This chain uses TRBV3-1 (or the pseudogene TRBV3-2) with TRBJ2-2; tentatively, D is TRBD1 (5 bases). V was pared by 0 bases and J by 4 bases, with 9 bases between. There are 15 residues in the CDR3. Looked up from germline, CDR1 is LGHDT and CDR2 is YNNKEL (reference sequence). CDR3 loop: CASSQEQVATGELFF. The DNA for the CDR3 is TGTGCCAGCAGCCAAGAACAGGTGGCCACCGGGGAGCTGTTTTTT.

The chain uses TRBV7-2 and TRBJ2-7, with 8 bases identical to TRBD1. The germline gives CDR1 SGHTA, CDR2 FQGNSA. V lost 3 bases, J lost 5 bases, and 6 bases stayed unmatched. This CDR3 has 14 amino acids. The CDR3 spells CASSLPGQANEQYF. The CDR3 DNA follows: TGTGCCAGCAGCTTGCCGGGACAGGCGAACGAGCAGTACTTC.

This chain joins TRBV3-1 (or the pseudogene TRBV3-2) and TRBJ1-2; 8 nucleotides align to TRBD1. The CDR3 has 14 amino acids. V was clipped by 1 base and J by 5 bases; unmatched bases: 3. Germline V gene lookup returns CDR1 LGHDT and CDR2 YNNKEL (reference sequence). This chain's CDR3 is CASSQGQGQYGYTF. DNA for the CDR3: TGTGCCAGCAGCCAAGGACAGGGGCAATATGGCTACACCTTC.

V and J are TRBV29-1 and TRBJ1-5; the match to TRBD1 covers 9 bases. The ends lost 8 bases at V and 4 bases at J; junction bases unmatched: 9. The CDR3 runs to 14 residues. Per the germline V gene, CDR1 is SQVTM and CDR2 is ANQGSEA. The CDR3 DNA follows: TGCAGCACCCGACAGGGGGGAAGTAATCAGCCCCAGCATTTT. This encodes CSTRQGGSNQPQHF.

The CDR3 sequence is CASSLSGLGLGFFEQYF. The DNA of the CDR3 is TGTGCCAGCAGCCTAAGTGGATTGGGACTAGGTTTCTTCGAGCAGTACTTC. The chain recombines TRBV7-8 with TRBJ2-7; 8 bases fit TRBD2. This CDR3 is built from 17 residues. Germline CDR1 is SGHVS and CDR2 is FQNEAQ. The ends lost 5 bases at V and 6 bases at J; junction bases unmatched: 18.

This chain uses TRBV7-9 with TRBJ1-1; 8 bases align to TRBD1. The CDR3 is made up of 14 amino acids. The junction had 6 bases not matched to a gene; V was cut back by 5 bases and J by 4 bases. CDR1 and CDR2 from the germline V gene are SEHNR and FQNEAQ (reference sequence). This CDR3 reads CASSPLDRATEAFF. The CDR3 DNA is TGTGCCAGCAGCCCCTTGGACAGGGCCACTGAAGCTTTCTTT.

This clone has only a few counts. The rearrangement joins TRBV7-7 to TRBJ2-1; D not resolved. Germline lookup yields CDR1 SSHAT and CDR2 FNYEAQ (reference sequence). The CDR3 contains 13 residues. Between the trimmed V and J ends, which lost 5 bases and 10 bases, there was a span of 15 bases. The CDR3 DNA follows: TGTGCCAGCAGCCTACTTCGGTATGGCGAGCAGTTCTTC. Translating gives CASSLLRYGEQFF.

This chain joins TRBV3-1 (or the pseudogene TRBV3-2) and TRBJ1-1; tentatively, D is TRBD1 (5 bases). This CDR3 spans 16 amino acids. The ends were cut back, 4 bases at V and 5 bases at J, with 20 bases in the middle. Germline CDR1 is LGHDT and CDR2 is YNNKEL (reference sequence). CDR3 nucleotides: TGTGCCAGCAGCCCCTGGACCGAGGGGAGAGGGACTGAAGCTTTCTTT. The encoded protein is CASSPWTEGRGTEAFF.

V and J are TRBV19 and TRBJ1-1; maybe TRBD1 (5 bases). The CDR3 covers 14 residues. Trimming left V 2 bases short and J 1 base short, with 8 bases between. Germline V gives CDR1 LNHDA, CDR2 SQIVND (reference sequence). CDR3 loop: CASSIRTPNTEAFF. The CDR3 region has the DNA TGTGCCAGTAGTATAAGGACACCGAACACTGAAGCTTTCTTT.

The chain links TRBV10-2 to TRBJ2-7; maybe TRBD1 (6 bases). V was shortened by 3 bases and J by 5 bases, with 11 bases between the two germline ends. This CDR3 has 13 residues. Germline V gene sequence: CDR1 WSHSY, CDR2 SAAADI. CDR3 amino acids: CASSDLGGNEQYF. The DNA of the CDR3 is TGCGCCAGCAGTGATTTAGGGGGAAACGAGCAGTACTTC.

The chain combines TRBV19 with TRBJ2-1; 11 nucleotides line up with TRBD2. V shed 6 bases and J 4 bases; nucleotides not matched to a gene: 5. The CDR3 loop spans 15 amino acids. Germline V gene sequence: CDR1 LNHDA, CDR2 SQIVND (reference sequence). DNA of the CDR3: TGTGCCAGTAGGAGGACTAGCGGGTCTTACAATGAGCAGTTCTTC. Translation: CASRRTSGSYNEQFF. Filled out from reference TRBV19 and TRBJ2-1, the complete variable domain reads DGGITQSPKYLFRKEGQNVTLSCEQNLNHDAMYWYRQDPGQGLRLIYYSQIVNDFQKGDIAEGYSVSREKKESFPLTVTSAQKNPTAFYLCASRRTSGSYNEQFFGPGTRLTVL.

The genes are TRBV2 and TRBJ1-1; 7 bases align to TRBD1. Germline V CDR1 and CDR2: SNHLY, FYNNEI. This CDR3 has 13 residues. With 7 bases clipped from V and 5 bases from J, the junction kept 7 bases outside the gene matches. In DNA form, the CDR3 reads TGTGCCAGCACGCAGGGGGAGGGGACTGAAGCTTTCTTT. Its protein product is CASTQGEGTEAFF.